This T cell receptor beta chain is drawn from a study of HIV-infected patients and healthy controls. Whole-study findings and limits: Size-matched repertoire data failed to replicate the apparent Gini index recovery after therapy in HIV-infected patients. Mean usage of eight alpha and eight beta V genes differed significantly in HIV-infected patients versus controls.

This clonotype is medium-sized (0.01 to 0.1%). Its antigen is not known. With 2 bases removed from V and 5 bases from J, the gap between germline ends came to 4 bases. The V gene's germline CDR1 is SGHKS and CDR2 YYEKEE (reference sequence). The CDR3 is made up of 11 amino acids. Reverse transcription used 450 to 550 ng RNA and constant-region primers for alpha and beta. Using multiplexing indices, alpha and beta chain libraries were generated apart by chain-specific third strand synthesis. From the 5' RACE reads, TCRdb called clonotypes with MiXCR, one entry per CDR3 protein. In the table there are approximately 9,800 distinct CDR3 sequences, roughly 8% of which are singletons. All unsorted peripheral T cells were captured because whole blood was used without fractionation. A roughly 2.4 ml peripheral blood sample was taken for RNA.

The V and J genes are TRBV5-5 and TRBJ2-5; D is unresolved. The TCR sequence derives from an adult in good health. Sequencing was performed on blood. CDR3 residues: CASSFSETQYF. The CDR3 bases are TGTGCCAGCAGCTTCAGCGAGACCCAGTACTTC.